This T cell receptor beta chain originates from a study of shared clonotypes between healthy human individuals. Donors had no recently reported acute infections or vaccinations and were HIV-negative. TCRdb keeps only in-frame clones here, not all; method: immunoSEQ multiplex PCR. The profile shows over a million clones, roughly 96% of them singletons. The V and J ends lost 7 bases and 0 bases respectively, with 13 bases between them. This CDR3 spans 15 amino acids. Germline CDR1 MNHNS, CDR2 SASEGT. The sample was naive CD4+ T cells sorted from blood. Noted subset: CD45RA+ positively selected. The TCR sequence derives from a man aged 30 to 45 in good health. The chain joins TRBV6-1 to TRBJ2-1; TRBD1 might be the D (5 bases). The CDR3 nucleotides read TGTGCCAGCAAAACCGGACACCTCTCCTACAATGAGCAGTTCTTC. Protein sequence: CASKTGHLSYNEQFF.